Below are 27 T cell receptor beta chains sequenced from a single sample in a study of cytomegalovirus exposure and HLA in healthy donors. 13 Jbeta primers and 60 Vbeta primers were used for the PCR. Generated by immunoSEQ multiplex PCR, the TCRdb table keeps only in-frame clones and is missing some. The table has tens of thousands of clones, 70% to 90% seen once. Sequencing was carried out using PBMCs. The receptors here all came from a middle-aged woman in good health and CMV-seropositive.

In nucleotides, the CDR3 is TGTGCCAGCAGCAACGGACAGGGGGGTGAGACCCAGTACTTC. Translation: CASSNGQGGETQYF. The chain combines TRBV5-4 with TRBJ2-5, with TRBD1 matching over 10 bases. The CDR3 spans 14 residues. Per the germline V gene, CDR1 is SGHNT and CDR2 is YYREEE (reference sequence). V shed 4 bases and J 5 bases; nucleotides not matched to a gene: 5.

The chain uses TRBV4-2 and TRBJ1-2; possibly TRBD1 for D (5 bases). V shed 3 bases and J shed 6 bases, with 17 bases lying between them. The CDR3 is 15 residues long. CDR1 is LGHNA, CDR2 YNFKEQ, per germline. The chain's CDR3 is CASSQAQDSTDGYTF. CDR3 DNA sequence: TGTGCCAGCAGCCAGGCACAAGACAGCACGGATGGCTACACCTTC.

V is TRBV11-2 and J is TRBJ2-2, with a weak D call TRBD1 (5 bases). CDR1 and CDR2 from the germline V gene are SGHAT and FQNNGV. The CDR3 runs to 15 residues. Between the trimmed V and J ends, which lost 2 bases and 4 bases, there was a span of 11 bases. Here the CDR3 reads CASSLYPGLTGELFF. CDR3 sequence (DNA): TGTGCCAGCAGCTTATATCCAGGGCTCACCGGGGAGCTGTTTTTT.

The chain combines TRBV7-2 with TRBJ2-7, with 9 bases fitting TRBD2. There are 15 residues in the CDR3. CDR1 is SGHTA and CDR2 is FQGNSA in the germline V gene. The V gene end was trimmed by 3 bases and the J gene end by 7 bases; junction bases not matched to a gene: 10. The CDR3 DNA reads TGTGCCAGCAGCTTTCTTGGCGGGGGGGCAGGGGAGCAGTACTTC. Protein product: CASSFLGGGAGEQYF. The whole variable domain, remainder taken from reference TRBV7-2 and TRBJ2-7, is GAGVSQSPSNKVTEKGKDVELRCDPISGHTALYWYRQSLGQGLEFLIYFQGNSAPDKSGLPSDRFSAERTGGSVSTLTIQRTQQEDSAVYLCASSFLGGGAGEQYFGPGTRLTVT.

V is TRBV6-5 and J is TRBJ2-1; D possibly corresponds to TRBD2 (5 bases). V shed 4 bases and J shed 7 bases, with 20 bases lying between them. Germline CDR1 is MNHEY and CDR2 is SVGAGI. The CDR3 runs to 16 residues. The CDR3 sequence: CASSSTRTGVVNEQFF. The CDR3 coding sequence is TGTGCCAGCAGTTCGACGCGGACTGGGGTGGTTAATGAGCAGTTCTTC.

V usage is TRBV25-1 and J usage is TRBJ2-1; the match to TRBD2 covers 10 bases. The CDR3 spans 14 residues. CDR1 and CDR2 (germline): MGHDK, SYGVNS. The chain's CDR3 is CVTSGGGDYNEQFF. In DNA, the CDR3 is TGTGTCACCAGCGGGGGGGGTGACTACAATGAGCAGTTCTTC.

The CDR3 bases are TGTGCCACGGGGGGACAGGGGGCAGATACGCAGTATTTT. Residues: CATGGQGADTQYF. The chain is built from TRBV10-3 and TRBJ2-3, with TRBD1 matching over 11 bases. J lost 4 bases, V lost 10 bases, and 4 bases had no gene match. CDR1 is ENHRY, CDR2 SYGVKD, per germline. This CDR3 region has 13 residues.

Only one count was recorded for this clone. The rearrangement joins TRBV7-9 to TRBJ2-7; 10 bases align to TRBD1. Germline V CDR1 and CDR2: SEHNR, FQNEAQ (reference sequence). Germline trimming cut 7 bases from V and 4 bases from J; bases unmatched to any gene: 7. This CDR3 region has 14 residues. CDR3 DNA sequence: TGTGCCAGCACCCAGACAGGGGGCCAATACGAGCAGTACTTC. Protein: CASTQTGGQYEQYF.

The rearrangement links TRBV5-4 to TRBJ2-7, with D possibly TRBD1 on 6 matching bases. The CDR3 runs to 13 residues. The germline gives CDR1 SGHNT, CDR2 YYREEE (reference sequence). Trimming took off 9 bases at V and 0 bases at J, with 13 bases between the two ends. CDR3 in amino acids: CATRGQRSYEQYF. DNA of the CDR3: TGTGCCACCCGCGGACAGCGCTCCTACGAGCAGTACTTC.

This clone counts as medium-sized. The genes are TRBV4-3 and TRBJ2-2, with 9 bases matching TRBD2. Germline-derived CDR1 and CDR2 are LGHNA and YSLEER. The CDR3 covers 15 residues. With 3 bases clipped from V and 3 bases from J, the junction kept 2 bases outside the gene matches. CDR3 region: CASSQIAGDTGELFF. The CDR3 bases are TGCGCCAGCAGCCAGATAGCGGGGGACACCGGGGAGCTGTTTTTT.

The chain combines TRBV6-5 with TRBJ2-7, with a tentative D call TRBD1 (6 bases). Between the trimmed V and J ends, which lost 6 bases and 0 bases, there was a span of 9 bases. Germline CDR1 reads MNHEY; CDR2 reads SVGAGI. This CDR3 contains 13 residues. The DNA for the CDR3 is TGTGCCAGCAGCGAGACAGGCTCCTACGAGCAGTACTTC. This translates into CASSETGSYEQYF.

Only one count was recorded for this clone. CDR3 sequence: CASSLDRGGDEQYF. The CDR3, as DNA: TGTGCCAGCAGCTTAGATCGCGGGGGGGACGAGCAGTACTTC. The chain is built from TRBV11-2 and TRBJ2-7, with 9 bases aligning to TRBD2. V was clipped by 0 bases and J by 5 bases; unmatched bases: 2. The CDR3 is 14 residues long. CDR1 is SGHAT and CDR2 is FQNNGV in the germline V gene.

With respect to this clone: This specimen includes other DNA sequences encoding the same CDR3. J is TRBJ1-6 and V is TRBV19; 7 bases fit TRBD1. Germline CDR1 reads LNHDA; CDR2 reads SQIVND (reference sequence). This CDR3 contains 13 residues. The trim removed 7 bases at V and 12 bases at J, leaving 9 bases unmatched. The CDR3 sequence is CASKQTGSEPLHF. The CDR3 bases are TGTGCCAGTAAACAGACAGGGTCAGAACCCCTCCACTTT.

This chain links TRBV7-9 with TRBJ1-2; D ambiguous. In germline, CDR1 is SEHNR, CDR2 FQNEAQ (reference sequence). CDR3 length: 12 amino acids. The CDR3: CSSHSPPYGYTF. The CDR3 nucleotides are TGTTCCTCGCACAGCCCGCCTTATGGCTACACCTTC.

The chain joins TRBV7-2 to TRBJ1-1; TRBD1 agrees at 7 bases. There are 14 residues in the CDR3. CDR1 and CDR2 from the germline V gene are SGHTA and FQGNSA. J gave up 7 bases and V 5 bases, and 10 bases lay outside the gene matches. CDR3 sequence: CASSGSGGLSEAFF. CDR3 coding DNA: TGTGCCAGCAGCGGCTCAGGGGGGCTCAGTGAAGCTTTCTTT.

The chain links TRBV15 to TRBJ2-5; 7 nucleotides agree with TRBD2. Germline lookup yields CDR1 LNHNV and CDR2 YYDKDF (reference sequence). With V trimmed by 4 bases and J by 1 base, 3 bases remained unmatched. The CDR3 has 14 residues. The CDR3 coding sequence is TGTGCCACCAGCACAGGGACTATCCAAGAGACCCAGTACTTC. Translated, it gives CATSTGTIQETQYF.

This chain connects TRBV7-2 to TRBJ2-2; 7 bases agree with TRBD1. This CDR3 spans 17 amino acids. V lost 5 bases and J lost 2; bases outside the gene matches: 11. Looked up from germline, CDR1 is SGHTA and CDR2 is FQGNSA. The CDR3 bases are TGTGCCAGCAGCCTCACAGGGGCGAGTACAAACACCGGGGAGCTGTTTTTT. As protein: CASSLTGASTNTGELFF.

The chain joins TRBV19 to TRBJ2-5; possible D gene TRBD2, 5 bases. CDR1 and CDR2 (germline): LNHDA, SQIVND (reference sequence). With 0 bases removed from V and 5 bases from J, the gap between germline ends came to 13 bases. The CDR3 spans 15 residues. The DNA of the CDR3 is TGTGCCAGTAGTATAGACGTTTCGGGCGGGGAGACCCAGTACTTC. Encoded protein: CASSIDVSGGETQYF.

This clone appeared once. CDR3 region: CASMFGGRKEQYF. The CDR3 DNA sequence: TGTGCCAGCATGTTCGGGGGGCGGAAGGAGCAGTACTTC. The genes are TRBV6-1 and TRBJ2-7; a weak D match, TRBD2 (7 bases). Germline V lookup: CDR1 MNHNS, CDR2 SASEGT. The CDR3 is 13 residues long. V was cut by 7 bases and J by 7 bases, with 17 bases left in between.

V usage is TRBV7-6 and J usage is TRBJ1-3; D is unclear. Trimming removed 5 bases at V and 0 bases at J, with 14 bases between. Germline V lookup: CDR1 SGHVS, CDR2 FNYEAQ. There are 16 residues in the CDR3. CDR3: CASSPSGADSGNTIYF. DNA of the CDR3: TGTGCCAGCAGCCCCAGCGGCGCTGACTCTGGAAACACCATATATTTT.

The V and J genes are TRBV2 and TRBJ2-7; 11 bases fit TRBD1. The V gene end was trimmed by 6 bases and the J gene end by 3 bases; junction bases not matched to a gene: 4. Germline loops: CDR1 SNHLY, CDR2 FYNNEI. The CDR3 runs 14 residues. The CDR3 protein is CASRPGTGGYEQYF. The CDR3 DNA follows: TGTGCCAGCAGACCCGGGACAGGGGGCTACGAGCAGTACTTC.

The rearrangement uses TRBV7-9 and TRBJ1-4, with a possible D match to TRBD1 (6 bases). Germline loops: CDR1 SEHNR, CDR2 FQNEAQ (reference sequence). V lost 9 bases and J 6 bases, leaving 14 bases between the germline ends. The CDR3 runs to 13 residues. CDR3 coding DNA: TGTGCCAGTGAACAGGGCTCGGATGAAAAACTGTTTTTT. It translates to CASEQGSDEKLFF. The entire variable domain, with the rest obtained from reference TRBV7-9 and TRBJ1-4, is as follows: DTGVSQNPRHKITKRGQNVTFRCDPISEHNRLYWYRQTLGQGPEFLTYFQNEAQLEKSRLLSDRFSAERPKGSFSTLEIQRTEQGDSAMYLCASEQGSDEKLFFGSGTQLSVL.

The V and J genes are TRBV9 and TRBJ1-1, with D hard to call. The V end was cut by 4 bases, the J end by 0 bases, with 10 bases between. The CDR3 extends over 14 amino acids. The germline gives CDR1 SGDLS, CDR2 YYNGEE. CDR3 loop: CASSPRLLNTEAFF. Here the CDR3 DNA reads TGTGCCAGCAGCCCCAGACTGCTGAACACTGAAGCTTTCTTT.

In regard to this clone: Its ends do not fully match the called genes, so a read error is possible. In the same sample, other DNA sequences code for this CDR3. The chain recombines TRBV5-1 with TRBJ2-2; TRBD1 matches 9 bases. Per germline, CDR1 SGHRS and CDR2 YFSETQ. The CDR3 length is 16 residues. CDR3 loop: CASSLADRGYTGELFF. The CDR3 DNA reads TGCGCTAGCAGCTTGGCGGACAGGGGATACACCGGGGAGCTGTTTTTT.

V usage is TRBV6-6 and J usage is TRBJ2-5; 12 bases match TRBD1. The CDR3 totals 15 residues. The V segment lost 5 bases and the J segment 5 bases; nucleotides outside the gene matches: 6. The germline CDR1 and CDR2 sequences are MNHNY and SVGAGI (reference sequence). The CDR3 region is CASSPRDRGRETQYF. CDR3 bases: TGTGCCAGCAGTCCCAGGGACAGGGGGCGGGAGACCCAGTACTTC.

The V call is TRBV18, the J call TRBJ2-7; TRBD1 matches 8 bases. Looked up from germline, CDR1 is KGHSH and CDR2 is LQKENI. V lost 2 bases to trimming and J lost 6 bases; unmatched junction nucleotides: 9. The CDR3 is 15 amino acids. The CDR3 is CASSPFAGGFSEQYF. CDR3 nucleotides: TGTGCCAGCTCACCATTTGCAGGGGGCTTCTCCGAGCAGTACTTC.

In this sample, this clone turned up once. The J gene is TRBJ1-2, the V gene TRBV27; a weak D match, TRBD1 (5 bases). The V gene's germline CDR1 is MNHEY and CDR2 SMNVEV (reference sequence). Trimming stripped 0 bases from V and 5 bases from J, with 13 bases between. This CDR3 is built from 15 residues. In nucleotides, the CDR3 is TGTGCCAGCAGTTTATCTAGACCGGGGGTTTATGGCTACACCTTC. It is translated as CASSLSRPGVYGYTF.